At least ten counts were recorded for the clone carrying this TCR beta chain. The antigen remains unidentified. MiXCR was run by TCRdb on the 5' RACE reads, yielding one entry per CDR3 protein. Of tens of thousands of distinct CDR3 sequences listed, 16% are singletons. With 0 bases removed from V and 1 base from J, the gap between germline ends came to 11 bases. CDR3 length equals 15 residues. Germline CDR1 reads SGHRS; CDR2 reads YFSETQ. These data originate in a study of T-cell memory formation after mild COVID-19. In the study overall: Clustering of TCRs was largely donor specific. Overall study results and limits: Some responding clones appeared in pre-infection memory, suggesting cross-reactive memory joined. Clones that contracted clustered mainly in CM and EM if CD4+ and in EMRA if CD8+. Day 15 to 85 contractors were CD4/CD8 balanced; later expanders leaned CD4+.

This chain links TRBV5-1 with TRBJ2-7, with D perhaps TRBD2 (5 bases). The sequencing sample was made of PBMCs or a T cell subset sorted from them (not recorded which). This receptor was identified in an adult woman who had mild COVID-19 (a few samples of this study predate the infection). Cell type and time point are not known. In DNA form, the CDR3 reads TGCGCCAGCAGCTTGGCGCCAGGAGGATCCTACGAGCAGTACTTC. Its translation: CASSLAPGGSYEQYF.